The 28 T cell receptor beta chains below were found in one sample sequenced in a study of tumor-infiltrating lymphocytes in primary liver carcinoma. The authors took blood RNA from unsorted whole blood and also extracted germline DNA. Production of TCR beta cDNA used approximately 0.55 ug total RNA together with a constant-region primer. TCR beta libraries came from three nested multiplex PCR rounds using slightly modified ARM-PCR. Amplification in the first two PCR rounds was performed using TRBV1-TRBV30 forward primers and a C-beta reverse primer for 9 to 11 cycles each. TCRdb re-analysed the multiplex PCR reads in MiXCR, keeping a single row per CDR3 protein. This sample has about 310,000 distinct CDR3 sequences, with 65% found just once. The source material was peripheral blood. These receptors all stem from a man between 40 and 49 years old with primary liver carcinoma and hepatitis B virus infection.

This clonotype was picked up one time. This may be a read error: a much more frequent sequence differs by one nucleotide. The CDR3 DNA follows: TGTGCCAGCAGTTTATGGCGAGGGAGCGGGGGCCACAATGAGCAGTTCTTC. Its protein product is CASSLWRGSGGHNEQFF. The chain joins TRBV28 to TRBJ2-1; TRBD2 agrees at 8 bases. CDR1 and CDR2 from the germline V gene are MDHEN and SYDVKM. The J segment lost 5 bases and the V segment lost 0 bases, leaving 9 bases of the junction unmatched. The CDR3 loop spans 17 amino acids.

The gene calls are TRBV11-2 and TRBJ2-7; a possible D gene is TRBD2 (6 bases). This CDR3 spans 16 amino acids. Deletions cut 7 bases from V and 5 bases from J, with 24 bases between. Germline V gives CDR1 SGHAT, CDR2 FQNNGV. The CDR3 is CASTMQSGTLFDEQYF. In DNA form, the CDR3 reads TGTGCCAGCACCATGCAATCCGGGACTTTATTCGACGAGCAGTACTTC.

Ten or more counts support this clonotype. This chain links TRBV11-2 with TRBJ1-6; unclear D gene. Germline V gene sequence: CDR1 SGHAT, CDR2 FQNNGV. The V and J ends lost 5 bases and 10 bases respectively, with 12 bases between them. The CDR3 covers 13 residues. The CDR3 coding sequence is TGTGCCAGCAGCGTTCGAATGGCCTCACCCCTCCACTTT. It translates to CASSVRMASPLHF.

As to this clonotype: Given the absence of the conserved phenylalanine or tryptophan at the CDR3 end, a read error is likely. V and J are TRBV29-1 and TRBJ2-7; perhaps TRBD2 as D (5 bases). Trimming took off 8 bases at V and 2 bases at J, with 13 bases between the two ends. Germline V gives CDR1 SQVTM, CDR2 ANQGSEA. The CDR3 runs 12 residues. CDR3 sequence reads: CSTSDSAYEQYY. CDR3 nucleotides: TGCAGCACCTCGGATAGCGCCTACGAGCAGTACTAC.

This clonotype was observed a few times. The chain couples TRBV5-6 to TRBJ1-1; D may be TRBD1 (5 bases). This CDR3 region has 14 residues. V lost 4 bases and J lost 0, with 10 bases in between. CDR1 and CDR2 (germline): SGHDT, YYEEEE. CDR3 residues: CASSLRAMNTEAFF. Here the CDR3 DNA reads TGTGCCAGCAGCCTCAGGGCCATGAACACTGAAGCTTTCTTT.

Worth noting for this clonotype: A much more abundant neighbour one base away suggests this may be a read error. This rearrangement joins TRBV10-3 to TRBJ2-3; TRBD2 matches 9 bases. Germline V gives CDR1 ENHRY, CDR2 SYGVKD. The CDR3 contains 16 residues. CDR3 sequence reads: CAISRTRGTSTDTQCF. The CDR3 bases are TGTGCCATCAGTCGAACGAGAGGGACTAGCACAGATACGCAGTGTTTT.

The chain recombines TRBV29-1 with TRBJ2-5; 9 nucleotides agree with TRBD1. Germline V gives CDR1 SQVTM, CDR2 ANQGSEA. The CDR3 loop spans 14 amino acids. The CDR3 DNA follows: TGCAGTGCCTTGGGACAGGGCCCGATGGAGACCCAGTACTTC. This codes for CSALGQGPMETQYF.

V gene TRBV14 combines with J gene TRBJ2-1, with TRBD2 as a possible D gene (6 bases). The CDR3 spans 18 residues. V was trimmed by 1 base and J by 7 bases, leaving 23 bases between them. The germline CDR1 and CDR2 sequences are SGHDN and FVKESK. In nucleotides, the CDR3 is TGTGCCAGCAGCCAAGGCTTGTCTAGCGAGAGATCTAGGAATGAGCAGTTCTTC. This codes for CASSQGLSSERSRNEQFF.

This clonotype has more than one count but fewer than ten. The J gene is TRBJ2-5, the V gene TRBV5-1, with D perhaps matching TRBD1 (5 bases). V shed 6 bases and J shed 1 base, with 10 bases lying between them. The CDR3 totals 13 residues. In germline, CDR1 is SGHRS, CDR2 YFSETQ. CDR3 sequence reads: CASMTAGQETQYF. For the CDR3, the DNA is TGCGCCAGCATGACAGCAGGCCAAGAGACCCAGTACTTC.

There are many counts of this clonotype. The chain uses TRBV6-5 and TRBJ1-2; D gene unclear. The CDR3 runs to 12 residues. The V gene lost 10 bases and the J gene lost 2 bases, with 11 bases spanning the gap. Germline CDR1 and CDR2: MNHEY and SVGAGI. The CDR3 spells CATVGSNYGYTF. The DNA of the CDR3 is TGTGCCACCGTGGGGTCGAACTATGGCTACACCTTC.

About this clonotype: A read error may account for a junction end that differs from germline. The V and J genes are TRBV29-1 and TRBJ2-3, with 7 bases identical to TRBD2. CDR3 length equals 13 residues. CDR1 SQVTM and CDR2 ANQGSEA come from the germline V gene. This chain's CDR3 is CSAIPGGTDTRYF. The CDR3 DNA follows: TGCAGCGCCATCCCGGGGGGAACAGATACGCGGTATTTT.

This clonotype was counted a single time. CDR3 sequence reads: CASSYAPSRAGAYNEQFF. In nucleotides, the CDR3 is TGTGCCAGCAGTTACGCACCCTCCCGAGCGGGGGCCTACAATGAGCAGTTCTTC. The V call is TRBV6-2 or TRBV6-3, the J call TRBJ2-1; TRBD2 aligns across 8 bases. Per germline, CDR1 MNHEY and CDR2 SVGEGT. V shed 2 bases, J shed 2 bases, and the junction held 11 bases outside the gene matches. This CDR3 region has 18 residues.

The gene calls are TRBV6-2 or TRBV6-3 and TRBJ1-1; D might be TRBD1 (5 bases). In germline, CDR1 is MNHEY, CDR2 SVGEGT. Deletions cut 5 bases from V and 5 bases from J, with 15 bases between. The length of the CDR3 is 14 residues. As DNA, the CDR3 is TGTGCCAGCAGTCCGAGACAGACTAATACTGAAGCTTTCTTT. Amino acid sequence: CASSPRQTNTEAFF.

This clonotype was detected ten times or more. V and J are TRBV6-1 and TRBJ2-5; 9 nucleotides match TRBD1. The V gene end was trimmed by 4 bases and the J gene end by 10 bases; junction bases not matched to a gene: 10. Germline V gives CDR1 MNHNS, CDR2 SASEGT. This CDR3 comprises 14 residues. The CDR3 region is CASSGPGQGPIQYF. The CDR3 nucleotides are TGTGCCAGCAGTGGACCGGGACAGGGCCCCATCCAGTACTTC.

As regards this clonotype: This may be a read error, as it is one base from a much larger clone. The gene calls are TRBV4-3 and TRBJ2-1, with D unresolved. Germline values: CDR1 LGHNA, CDR2 YSLEER. Trimming removed 0 bases at V and 8 bases at J, with 8 bases between. This CDR3 spans 13 amino acids. In nucleotides, the CDR3 is TGCGCCAGCAGCCAAGATCGGGCAGATGAGCAGTTCTTC. Encoded protein: CASSQDRADEQFF.

This clonotype was observed at least ten times. This sequence joins TRBV28 and TRBJ2-5; D is perhaps TRBD1 (6 bases). V dropped 3 bases and J dropped 3 bases, with 14 bases sitting between them. CDR1 MDHEN and CDR2 SYDVKM come from the germline V gene. This CDR3 has 15 amino acids. The CDR3 here is CASSFPSPGEETQYF. CDR3 nucleotide sequence: TGTGCCAGCAGTTTCCCCAGTCCAGGGGAAGAGACCCAGTACTTC.

As to this clonotype: This may be a read error: a much more frequent sequence differs by one nucleotide. The genes are TRBV6-6 and TRBJ2-5, with D unresolved. This CDR3 is built from 14 residues. CDR1 is MNHNY and CDR2 is SVGAGI in the germline V gene (reference sequence). V lost 5 bases and J 4 bases, leaving 14 bases between the germline ends. The CDR3 sequence: CASSNFERGETQYF. In DNA form, the CDR3 reads TGTGCCAGCAGTAACTTCGAAAGAGGAGAGACCCAGTACTTC.

This sequence joins TRBV6-5 and TRBJ2-1, with 9 bases matching TRBD1. J gave up 13 bases and V 5 bases, and 9 bases lay outside the gene matches. This CDR3 has 13 amino acids. Germline V CDR1 and CDR2: MNHEY, SVGAGI. The CDR3 region is CASSHLGQGDQFF. The CDR3 coding sequence is TGTGCCAGCAGTCACCTGGGACAGGGAGATCAGTTCTTC.

This clonotype appeared a few times. The V and J genes are TRBV6-1 and TRBJ1-1; D is unresolved. The V end was cut by 5 bases, the J end by 11 bases, with 24 bases between. The CDR3 totals 15 residues. Per the germline V gene, CDR1 is MNHNS and CDR2 is SASEGT. CDR3 nucleotide sequence: TGTGCCAGCAGTCTCACAGAGGGTGGAGGACGAGAGGCTTTCTTT. Translated, it gives CASSLTEGGGREAFF.

The chain links TRBV10-3 to TRBJ2-7; D may be TRBD1 or TRBD2 (5 bases each). CDR3 length: 14 residues. Germline V CDR1 and CDR2: ENHRY, SYGVKD. V shed 9 bases and J shed 0 bases, with 15 bases lying between them. DNA for the CDR3: TGTGCCATTGCCGGGACGACGAGCTCCTACGAGCAGTACTTC. Translated: CAIAGTTSSYEQYF.

This clonotype occurred many times. The chain recombines TRBV6-5 with TRBJ2-1, with no clear D. Trimming took 0 bases from V and 10 from J, leaving 10 bases between them. The germline gives CDR1 MNHEY, CDR2 SVGAGI. The CDR3 length is 13 residues. Written as DNA, the CDR3 is TGTGCCAGCAGTTACTCGGCTAGTTGGGAGCAGTTCTTC. This gives the protein CASSYSASWEQFF.

As regards this clonotype: A much larger clone lies a single base off, so this may be a read error. This chain uses TRBV6-1 with TRBJ1-4; D gene uncertain. This CDR3 region has 18 residues. CDR1 MNHNS and CDR2 SASEGT come from the germline V gene. The CDR3 loop reads CTSSASDGPIGTNEKLFF. CDR3 in DNA: TGTACCAGCAGTGCCTCAGACGGACCGATCGGGACTAATGAAAAACTGTTTTTT.

With respect to this clonotype: With a much larger clone just one base away, this may be a read error. The V and J genes are TRBV29-1 and TRBJ2-1, with TRBD1 matching over 7 bases. The CDR3 is 15 amino acids. Germline CDR1 and CDR2: SQVTM and ANQGSEA. CDR3 in DNA: TGCAGAGGGAACAGGGGAGCCAGCTCCTACAATGAGCAGTTCTTC. Translating gives CRGNRGASSYNEQFF.

This clonotype was found many times. The genes are TRBV29-1 and TRBJ1-5; tentative D call: TRBD1 (6 bases). The CDR3 consists of 13 residues. CDR1 and CDR2 (germline): SQVTM, ANQGSEA. Trimming removed 4 bases from V and 0 bases from J, with 7 bases in between. The CDR3 DNA reads TGCAGCGTTGCCAGGGGTAGCAATCAGCCCCAGCATTTT. Translating gives CSVARGSNQPQHF.

About this clonotype itself: One end of the junction is discordant with germline, which a read error may explain. V and J are TRBV12-3 or TRBV12-4 and TRBJ2-4; 7 bases match TRBD1. The CDR3 is made up of 15 amino acids. The CDR3 loop reads CASSFGAAQGDIHYF. The CDR3 coding sequence is TGTGCCAGCAGTTTCGGCGCGGCCCAGGGGGACATTCACTACTTC.

A remark on this clonotype: A read error may be the cause here, since a much bigger clone is one base away. V usage is TRBV4-2 and J usage is TRBJ2-1; D gene unclear. The CDR3 is 12 amino acids. The V gene's germline CDR1 is LGHNA and CDR2 YNFKEQ. Trimming removed 5 bases from V and 6 bases from J, with 8 bases in between. DNA of the CDR3: TGTGCCAGCAGCGCTACTACCAATGAGCAGTTCTTC. Its translation is CASSATTNEQFF.

To note about this clonotype: A much larger clone lies a single base off, so this may be a read error. The chain joins TRBV12-3 or TRBV12-4 to TRBJ1-6; D remains unclear. The CDR3 has 14 amino acids. The CDR3 DNA is TGTGCCAGCAGTTTTAAGGGAGATAATTCACCCTTCCACTTT. It specifies CASSFKGDNSPFHF.

About this clonotype: This clone may be a read error of a much larger clone one base away. This chain joins TRBV4-1 and TRBJ1-2; D is undetermined. The germline CDR1 and CDR2 sequences are MGHRA and YSYEKL. Trimming removed 5 bases from V and 4 bases from J, with 14 bases in between. The CDR3 covers 14 residues. CDR3 protein: CASSTNGVSYGYTF. The CDR3 coding sequence is TGCGCCAGCAGCACGAACGGGGTCAGCTATGGCTACACCTTC.